Below are 3 T cell receptor beta chains sequenced from a single sample in a study of OX40 agonist ivuxolimab in advanced cancers. TCRdb keeps only in-frame clones here, not all; method: immunoSEQ multiplex PCR. This table has about 93,000 clones, roughly 94% appearing once. The source material was CD4+ or CD8+ T cells sorted from blood, sampled in a trial of the OX40 agonist ivuxolimab. The receptors here all came from an adult with an advanced solid tumor such as melanoma, head and neck, liver or kidney cancer.

The chain combines TRBV5-1 with TRBJ2-3; D gene uncertain. V was pared by 3 bases and J by 7 bases, with 21 bases between. CDR3 length: 16 residues. Germline CDR1 SGHRS, CDR2 YFSETQ. The CDR3 coding sequence is TGCGCCAGCAGCTCCGGTCGGGCCTCCGGGCGGAATACGCAGTATTTT. It yields the protein CASSSGRASGRNTQYF.

The gene calls are TRBV6-6 and TRBJ2-2; 10 bases line up with TRBD1. The CDR3 has 16 residues. Per germline, CDR1 MNHNY and CDR2 SVGAGI (reference sequence). Trimming cost V 2 bases and J 5 bases; bases outside gene matches: 5. CDR3 in DNA: TGTGCCAGCAGTTACGGGACAGGGGCTGGGACCGGGGAGCTGTTTTTT. The encoded protein is CASSYGTGAGTGELFF.

This rearrangement joins TRBV6-1 to TRBJ2-7; D gene unclear. Per the germline V gene, CDR1 is MNHNS and CDR2 is SASEGT. V lost 6 bases and J 4 bases, leaving 19 bases between the germline ends. This CDR3 region has 15 residues. The CDR3 loop reads CASSLLPPRTYEQYF. In DNA form, the CDR3 reads TGTGCCAGCAGCCTCCTTCCCCCAAGAACATACGAGCAGTACTTC.